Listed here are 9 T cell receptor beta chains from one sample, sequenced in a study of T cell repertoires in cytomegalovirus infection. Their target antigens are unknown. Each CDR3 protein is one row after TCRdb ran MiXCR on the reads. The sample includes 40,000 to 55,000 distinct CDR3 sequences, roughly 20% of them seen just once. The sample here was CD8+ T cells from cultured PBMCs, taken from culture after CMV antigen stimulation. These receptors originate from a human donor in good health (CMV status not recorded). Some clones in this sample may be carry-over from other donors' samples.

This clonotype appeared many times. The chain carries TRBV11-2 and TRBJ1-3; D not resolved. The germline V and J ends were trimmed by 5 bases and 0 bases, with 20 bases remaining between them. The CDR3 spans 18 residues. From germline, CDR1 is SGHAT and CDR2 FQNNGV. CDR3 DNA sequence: TGTGCCAGCAGCCCGTACCCAAATACACTTCTCTCTGGAAACACCATATATTTT. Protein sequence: CASSPYPNTLLSGNTIYF.

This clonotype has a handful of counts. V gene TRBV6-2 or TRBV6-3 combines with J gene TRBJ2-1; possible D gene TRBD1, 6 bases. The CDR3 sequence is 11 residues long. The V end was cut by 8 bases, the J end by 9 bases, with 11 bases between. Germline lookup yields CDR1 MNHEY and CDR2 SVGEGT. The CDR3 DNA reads TGTGCCAGCCGCCAAGGGGGTGAGCAGTTCTTC. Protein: CASRQGGEQFF.

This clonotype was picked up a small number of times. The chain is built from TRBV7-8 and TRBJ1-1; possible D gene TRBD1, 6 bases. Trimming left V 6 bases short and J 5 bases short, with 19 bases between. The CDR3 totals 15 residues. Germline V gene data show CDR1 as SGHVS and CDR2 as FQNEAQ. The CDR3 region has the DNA TGTGCCAGCAGACAGACGTCAGGGGTCGGTACTGAAGCTTTCTTT. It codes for CASRQTSGVGTEAFF.

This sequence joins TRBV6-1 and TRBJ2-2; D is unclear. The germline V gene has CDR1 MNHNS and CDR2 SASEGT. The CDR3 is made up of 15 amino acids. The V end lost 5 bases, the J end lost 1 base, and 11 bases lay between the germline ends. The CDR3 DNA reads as TGTGCCAGCAGTTGGGTGGAACTGAACACCGGGGAGCTGTTTTTT. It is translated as CASSWVELNTGELFF.

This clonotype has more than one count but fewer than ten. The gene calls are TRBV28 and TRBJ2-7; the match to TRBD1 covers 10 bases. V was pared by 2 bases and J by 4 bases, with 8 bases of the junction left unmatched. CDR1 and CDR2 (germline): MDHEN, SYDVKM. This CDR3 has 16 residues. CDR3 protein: CASSLIRDRGHYEQYF. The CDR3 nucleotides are TGTGCCAGCAGTTTAATTCGGGACAGGGGCCATTACGAGCAGTACTTC.

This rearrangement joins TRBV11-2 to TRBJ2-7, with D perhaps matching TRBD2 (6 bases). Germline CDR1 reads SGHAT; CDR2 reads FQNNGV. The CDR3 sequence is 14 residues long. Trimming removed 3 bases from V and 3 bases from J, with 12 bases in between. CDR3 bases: TGTGCCAGCAGCTTTCCGGGAGTCATCTACGAGCAGTACTTC. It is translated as CASSFPGVIYEQYF.

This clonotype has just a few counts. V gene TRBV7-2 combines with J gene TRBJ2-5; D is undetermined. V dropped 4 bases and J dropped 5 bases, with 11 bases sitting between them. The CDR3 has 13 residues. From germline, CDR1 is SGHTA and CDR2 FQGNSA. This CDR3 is CASSSPPLETQYF. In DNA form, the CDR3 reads TGTGCCAGCAGCTCCCCCCCCTTGGAGACCCAGTACTTC.

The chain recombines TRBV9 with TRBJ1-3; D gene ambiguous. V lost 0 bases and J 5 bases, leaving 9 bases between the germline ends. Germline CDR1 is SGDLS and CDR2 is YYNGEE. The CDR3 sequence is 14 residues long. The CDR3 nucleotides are TGTGCCAGCAGCGTAGAGTCAGCGCGAAACACCATATATTTT. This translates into CASSVESARNTIYF.

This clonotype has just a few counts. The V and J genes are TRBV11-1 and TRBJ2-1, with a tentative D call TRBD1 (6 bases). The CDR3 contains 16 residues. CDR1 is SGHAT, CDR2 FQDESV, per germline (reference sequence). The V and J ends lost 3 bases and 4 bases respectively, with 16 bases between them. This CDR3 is CASSLNSGTSYNEQFF. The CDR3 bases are TGTGCCAGCAGCTTGAACTCCGGGACATCTTACAATGAGCAGTTCTTC.